A single sample gave rise to the 20 T cell receptor beta chains below, sequenced in a study of shared clonotypes between healthy human individuals. Assay: immunoSEQ multiplex PCR; the TCRdb copy retains only in-frame clones and omits some. The sample shows approximately 510,000 clones, 79% of them seen only once. Source material: PBMCs. Receptors originate from a woman aged 35 to 49 in good health. Some clones in this sample may be carry-over from other donors' samples.

This rearrangement joins TRBV18 to TRBJ2-7; 7 positions match TRBD2. The trim removed 3 bases at V and 6 bases at J, leaving 17 bases unmatched. This CDR3 is 17 amino acids long. Germline loops: CDR1 KGHSH, CDR2 LQKENI. The CDR3 region is CASSPPSGRGPLSEQYF. The CDR3 DNA is TGTGCCAGCTCACCGCCTAGCGGTAGAGGTCCCCTTTCCGAGCAGTACTTC.

This chain uses TRBV4-2 with TRBJ1-2; D uncertain. The CDR3 consists of 16 residues. V dropped 0 bases and J dropped 0 bases, with 11 bases sitting between them. Germline CDR1 LGHNA, CDR2 YNFKEQ. CDR3 sequence reads: CASSQDVRATNYGYTF. CDR3 in DNA: TGTGCCAGCAGCCAAGACGTTAGGGCGACTAACTATGGCTACACCTTC.

The CDR3, as DNA: TGCGCCAGCAGCTCGAACCGGGACGTCTCTGGAAACACCATATATTTT. As protein: CASSSNRDVSGNTIYF. The rearrangement links TRBV5-1 to TRBJ1-3; TRBD1 is a possible D gene (5 bases). This CDR3 is built from 16 residues. Germline CDR1 SGHRS, CDR2 YFSETQ. Trimming took off 3 bases at V and 0 bases at J, with 13 bases between the two ends.

The genes are TRBV28 and TRBJ1-1, with a possible D match to TRBD1 (6 bases). Germline assignment: CDR1 MDHEN and CDR2 SYDVKM. With 5 bases removed from V and 11 bases from J, the gap between germline ends came to 18 bases. The CDR3 covers 13 residues. CDR3 nucleotides: TGTGCCAGCAGTCCACCGCGGACAGTCCGGGCTTTCTTT. Translation: CASSPPRTVRAFF. Drawing the rest from reference TRBV28 and TRBJ1-1, the complete variable domain is DVKVTQSSRYLVKRTGEKVFLECVQDMDHENMFWYRQDPGLGLRLIYFSYDVKMKEKGDIPEGYSVSREKKERFSLILESASTNQTSMYLCASSPPRTVRAFFGQGTRLTVV.

This clone was observed once. The chain is built from TRBV4-2 and TRBJ2-6; the D is unclear. CDR3 length: 15 amino acids. V shed 0 bases and J shed 4 bases, with 7 bases lying between them. The V gene's germline CDR1 is LGHNA and CDR2 YNFKEQ. The CDR3 DNA follows: TGTGCCAGCAGCCAAGAATTTTCCGGGGCCAACGTCCTGACTTTC. Its translation: CASSQEFSGANVLTF.

The chain recombines TRBV10-2 with TRBJ2-7; TRBD2 matches 8 bases. This CDR3 has 14 residues. V lost 7 bases, J lost 3 bases, and 8 bases stayed unmatched. Germline lookup yields CDR1 WSHSY and CDR2 SAAADI. The CDR3, as DNA: TGCGCCAGCACCCCCGGGACTAGATTCTACGAGCAGTACTTC. Translated: CASTPGTRFYEQYF.

The chain joins TRBV18 to TRBJ1-1; D is ambiguous. V shed 2 bases and J shed 4 bases, with 14 bases lying between them. The CDR3 is 15 residues long. The germline V gene has CDR1 KGHSH and CDR2 LQKENI. DNA of the CDR3: TGTGCCAGCTCACCAACCCCAGGCCAAGGCACTGAAGCTTTCTTT. This gives the protein CASSPTPGQGTEAFF.

The chain couples TRBV5-1 to TRBJ2-3, with 10 bases fitting TRBD2. The germline V gene encodes CDR1 SGHRS and CDR2 YFSETQ. Trimming cost V 5 bases and J 6 bases; bases outside gene matches: 9. The CDR3 totals 15 residues. CDR3 DNA sequence: TGCGCCAGCAGACCTGGACTAGCGGCTGGGGATACGCAGTATTTT. Its protein is CASRPGLAAGDTQYF.

V is TRBV15 and J is TRBJ2-1; 7 bases match TRBD2. Trimming took 0 bases from V and 1 from J; bases not matched to a gene: 0. CDR1 and CDR2 (germline): LNHNV, YYDKDF (reference sequence). The length of the CDR3 is 15 residues. This CDR3 is CATSRDGRSYNEQFF. The CDR3 nucleotides read TGTGCCACCAGCAGAGACGGGAGGTCCTACAATGAGCAGTTCTTC. The full variable domain, with the rest looked up from reference TRBV15 and TRBJ2-1, is DAMVIQNPRYQVTQFGKPVTLSCSQTLNHNVMYWYQQKSSQAPKLLFHYYDKDFNNEADTPDNFQSRRPNTSFCFLDIRSPGLGDTAMYLCATSRDGRSYNEQFFGPGTRLTVL.

The chain combines TRBV6-1 with TRBJ2-7; 8 bases match TRBD2. The CDR3 totals 14 residues. In germline, CDR1 is MNHNS, CDR2 SASEGT. The V gene end was trimmed by 10 bases and the J gene end by 5 bases; junction bases not matched to a gene: 13. The CDR3: CATTPSGGWDEQYF. CDR3 coding DNA: TGTGCCACCACCCCTTCGGGGGGGTGGGACGAGCAGTACTTC.

The chain combines TRBV2 with TRBJ1-4; D perhaps matches TRBD1 (6 bases). In germline, CDR1 is SNHLY, CDR2 FYNNEI. The CDR3 sequence is 13 residues long. V was clipped by 6 bases and J by 8 bases, with 13 bases between them. The CDR3 reads CASSVNREEKLFF. The CDR3 nucleotides read TGTGCCAGCAGCGTAAACAGGGAAGAAAAACTGTTTTTT.

This clone was picked up one time. This sequence joins TRBV7-3 and TRBJ1-4; 7 nucleotides align to TRBD1. Trimming at V came to 0 bases and at J to 4 bases, leaving 14 bases not matched to a gene. The CDR3 is 19 residues long. CDR1 is SGHTA and CDR2 is FQGTGA in the germline V gene. CDR3 sequence: CASSLTTGTLRQGNEKLFF. The CDR3 DNA reads as TGTGCCAGCAGCTTAACGACAGGGACCCTGAGGCAGGGTAATGAAAAACTGTTTTTT. The full variable domain, with the rest looked up from reference TRBV7-3 and TRBJ1-4, is GAGVSQTPSNKVTEKGKYVELRCDPISGHTALYWYRQSLGQGPEFLIYFQGTGAADDSGLPNDRFFAVRPEGSVSTLKIQRTERGDSAVYLCASSLTTGTLRQGNEKLFFGSGTQLSVL.

This clone was counted a single time. Written as DNA, the CDR3 is TGTGCCAGCAGCTTAGCGCAGTTTAGTGAAGCTTTCTTT. This gives the protein CASSLAQFSEAFF. This chain connects TRBV7-8 to TRBJ1-1; D unresolved. This CDR3 contains 13 residues. CDR1 is SGHVS and CDR2 is FQNEAQ in the germline V gene. Deletions cut 0 bases from V and 7 bases from J, with 9 bases between.

The genes are TRBV19 and TRBJ1-1, with no clear D. Trimming left V 5 bases short and J 5 bases short, with 15 bases between. The germline V gene has CDR1 LNHDA and CDR2 SQIVND (reference sequence). The CDR3 runs to 14 residues. The CDR3 protein is CASSPRRGWTEAFF. The CDR3 DNA sequence: TGTGCCAGTAGTCCGCGACGGGGTTGGACTGAAGCTTTCTTT.

The chain carries TRBV11-2 and TRBJ2-1; D possibly corresponds to TRBD2 (6 bases). The germline CDR1 and CDR2 sequences are SGHAT and FQNNGV. V shed 7 bases and J shed 6 bases, with 25 bases lying between them. The CDR3 runs 17 residues. The CDR3 is CASIWIGSSGAINEQFF. The DNA for the CDR3 is TGTGCCAGCATTTGGATCGGGAGTTCCGGCGCCATCAATGAGCAGTTCTTC. The whole variable domain, filled in from reference TRBV11-2 and TRBJ2-1, reads EAGVAQSPRYKIIEKRQSVAFWCNPISGHATLYWYQQILGQGPKLLIQFQNNGVVDDSQLPKDRFSAERLKGVDSTLKIQPAKLEDSAVYLCASIWIGSSGAINEQFFGPGTRLTVL.

This sequence joins TRBV27 and TRBJ1-2, with 8 bases fitting TRBD1. The CDR3 totals 17 residues. Germline trimming cut 2 bases from V and 2 bases from J; bases unmatched to any gene: 10. Germline V gene data show CDR1 as MNHEY and CDR2 as SMNVEV (reference sequence). CDR3 region: CASSLGQGAQSNYGYTF. DNA for the CDR3: TGTGCCAGCAGTTTAGGTCAGGGGGCCCAATCAAACTATGGCTACACCTTC.

V is TRBV14 and J is TRBJ2-5; TRBD2 aligns across 13 bases. The germline gives CDR1 SGHDN, CDR2 FVKESK. Trimming removed 1 base from V and 5 bases from J; junction bases left unmatched: 4. The CDR3 has 16 residues. The CDR3 DNA is TGTGCCAGCAGCCAAGTCGCACTAGCGGGAGGGGAGACCCAGTACTTC. It is translated as CASSQVALAGGETQYF. Drawing the rest from reference TRBV14 and TRBJ2-5, the complete variable domain is EAGVTQFPSHSVIEKGQTVTLRCDPISGHDNLYWYRRVMGKEIKFLLHFVKESKQDESGMPNNRFLAERTGGTYSTLKVQPAELEDSGVYFCASSQVALAGGETQYFGPGTRLLVL.

The rearrangement joins TRBV4-2 to TRBJ2-7; 7 bases are a match to TRBD2. The CDR3 covers 16 residues. From germline, CDR1 is LGHNA and CDR2 YNFKEQ. Losses at the gene ends were 0 bases for V and 4 bases for J; bases not matched to a gene: 9. The CDR3 here is CASSQDLPAGLYEQYF. CDR3 bases: TGTGCCAGCAGCCAAGATCTCCCAGCGGGGCTATACGAGCAGTACTTC.

V gene TRBV19 combines with J gene TRBJ1-1, with D perhaps matching TRBD1 (6 bases). The CDR3 contains 14 residues. Trimming stripped 5 bases from V and 6 bases from J, with 16 bases between. Per the germline V gene, CDR1 is LNHDA and CDR2 is SQIVND (reference sequence). DNA for the CDR3: TGTGCCAGTAGTCCTCAAACAGGGTTCCCTGAAGCTTTCTTT. Translation gives CASSPQTGFPEAFF.

The chain is built from TRBV2 and TRBJ2-7, with D possibly being TRBD1 (7 bases). Trimming took 4 bases from V and 6 from J, leaving 13 bases between them. CDR3 length equals 13 residues. Germline V lookup: CDR1 SNHLY, CDR2 FYNNEI. The CDR3 DNA follows: TGTGCCAGCAGTGTGGACCAGGGGGGCGAGCAGTACTTC. This translates into CASSVDQGGEQYF. The full variable domain, completed using reference TRBV2 and TRBJ2-7, is EPEVTQTPSHQVTQMGQEVILRCVPISNHLYFYWYRQILGQKVEFLVSFYNNEISEKSEIFDDQFSVERPDGSNFTLKIRSTKLEDSAMYFCASSVDQGGEQYFGPGTRLTVT.